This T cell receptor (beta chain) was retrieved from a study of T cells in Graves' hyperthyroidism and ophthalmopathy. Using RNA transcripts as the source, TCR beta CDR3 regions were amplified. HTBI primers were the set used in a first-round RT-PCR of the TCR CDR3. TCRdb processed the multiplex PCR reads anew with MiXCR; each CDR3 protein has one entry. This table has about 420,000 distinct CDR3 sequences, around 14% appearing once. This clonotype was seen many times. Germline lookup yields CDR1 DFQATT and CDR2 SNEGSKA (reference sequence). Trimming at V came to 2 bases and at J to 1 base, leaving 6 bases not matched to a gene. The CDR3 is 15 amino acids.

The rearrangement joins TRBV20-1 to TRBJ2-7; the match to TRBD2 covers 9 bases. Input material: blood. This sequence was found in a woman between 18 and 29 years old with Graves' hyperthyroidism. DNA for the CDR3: TGCAGTGCTAGACCCGAGCGGGGGGTTTCCTACGAGCAGTACTTC. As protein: CSARPERGVSYEQYF.